The 16 T cell receptor beta chains below all came from one sample that was sequenced in a study of T cell responses to AZD1222 COVID-19 vaccine. Assay used: immunoSEQ multiplex PCR; TCRdb lists only in-frame clones, some missing. The repertoire holds about 120,000 clones, with 70% to 90% as singletons. The source material was peripheral blood, sampled on day 0 of AZD1222 vaccination. The source of these receptors is an adult in good health.

The CDR3 DNA sequence: TGTGCCACCAGTGACGGGCCCGGGGCAGGGGCTGGCACAGATACGCAGTATTTT. It encodes CATSDGPGAGAGTDTQYF. This chain joins TRBV24-1 and TRBJ2-3; perhaps TRBD1 as D (6 bases). Germline loops: CDR1 KGHDR, CDR2 SFDVKD. The CDR3 is 18 amino acids. Trimming took off 4 bases at V and 1 base at J, with 20 bases between the two ends.

The chain is built from TRBV29-1 and TRBJ1-5, with a possible D match to TRBD1 (5 bases). Deletions cut 4 bases from V and 5 bases from J, with 9 bases between. Germline values: CDR1 SQVTM, CDR2 ANQGSEA. This CDR3 region has 12 residues. The CDR3 sequence is CSVGDSDQPQHF. DNA of the CDR3: TGCAGCGTTGGAGACAGCGATCAGCCCCAGCATTTT. The full variable domain, in which reference TRBV29-1 and TRBJ1-5 provide the parts outside the CDR3, is SAVISQKPSRDICQRGTSLTIQCQVDSQVTMMFWYRQQPGQSLTLIATANQGSEATYESGFVIDKFPISRPNLTFSTLTVSNMSPEDSSIYLCSVGDSDQPQHFGDGTRLSIL.

This rearrangement joins TRBV7-3 to TRBJ2-3, with a weak D call TRBD2 (6 bases). CDR1 is SGHTA, CDR2 FQGTGA, per germline. The CDR3 extends over 12 amino acids. V lost 8 bases and J lost 4, with 10 bases in between. CDR3 coding DNA: TGTGCCAGCCACGGGAGTCCAGATACGCAGTATTTT. This gives the protein CASHGSPDTQYF.

The chain uses TRBV24-1 and TRBJ1-5; D is possibly TRBD1 (6 bases). V was cut by 4 bases and J by 4 bases, with 19 bases left in between. This CDR3 spans 17 amino acids. CDR1 is KGHDR and CDR2 is SFDVKD in the germline V gene. CDR3 loop: CATSDSRTGQVNQPQHF. The CDR3 nucleotides read TGTGCCACCAGTGACTCTCGCACGGGACAAGTTAATCAGCCCCAGCATTTT.

The chain carries TRBV4-1 and TRBJ2-1; TRBD2 matches at 10 bases. The CDR3 is 17 amino acids. Germline assignment: CDR1 MGHRA and CDR2 YSYEKL. With 4 bases clipped from V and 7 bases from J, the junction kept 13 bases outside the gene matches. CDR3 sequence: CASSRITDSGGWNEQFF. For the CDR3, the DNA is TGCGCCAGCAGCCGCATAACTGATAGCGGGGGGTGGAATGAGCAGTTCTTC.

Note on this clone: One junction end disagrees with the germline gene, perhaps due to a read error. V is TRBV7-7 and J is TRBJ2-3, with 9 bases aligning to TRBD2. Germline values: CDR1 SSHAT, CDR2 FNYEAQ (reference sequence). This CDR3 has 18 amino acids. This CDR3 reads CASSLALSSGGSTDTQYF. CDR3 nucleotide sequence: TGTGCTAGCAGCTTAGCGTTGAGTAGCGGGGGTAGCACAGATACGCAGTATTTT.

In its sample, this clone was seen once. The genes are TRBV6-5 and TRBJ1-1; D is undetermined. Germline V gene sequence: CDR1 MNHEY, CDR2 SVGAGI. V was pared by 9 bases and J by 9 bases, with 20 bases between. CDR3 size: 13 residues. The CDR3 region is CASTKVSGEKAFF. The DNA for the CDR3 is TGTGCCAGTACAAAGGTTTCGGGTGAGAAAGCTTTCTTT.

V and J are TRBV4-2 and TRBJ2-1; tentatively, D is TRBD1 (5 bases). Germline CDR1 and CDR2: LGHNA and YNFKEQ. The CDR3 consists of 13 residues. Trimming removed 3 bases from V and 6 bases from J, with 9 bases in between. CDR3 residues: CASSHLRVNEQFF. The CDR3 nucleotides read TGTGCCAGCAGCCACCTCAGGGTCAATGAGCAGTTCTTC.

V gene TRBV7-9 combines with J gene TRBJ1-1; D uncertain. Germline lookup yields CDR1 SEHNR and CDR2 FQNEAQ (reference sequence). V was shortened by 0 bases and J by 7 bases, with 6 bases between the two germline ends. CDR3 length: 12 residues. CDR3 nucleotides: TGTGCCAGCAGCTTAGCGCACGGTGAAGCTTTCTTT. It codes for CASSLAHGEAFF.

The sample holds one count of this clone. J is TRBJ1-1 and V is TRBV5-3; 9 positions agree with TRBD1. TRBV5-3 is noted as an ORF with a role that remains uncertain. J gave up 5 bases and V 3 bases, and 5 bases lay outside the gene matches. The CDR3 sequence is 14 residues long. The CDR3 sequence is CARSCTGGWTEAFF. The CDR3 DNA is TGTGCCAGAAGCTGCACAGGGGGCTGGACTGAAGCTTTCTTT.

V gene TRBV18 combines with J gene TRBJ2-3; D perhaps matches TRBD2 (6 bases). CDR1 and CDR2 (germline): KGHSH, LQKENI. With 0 bases removed from V and 8 bases from J, the gap between germline ends came to 12 bases. This CDR3 region has 14 residues. The chain's CDR3 is CASSPPSGPGTQYF. The DNA for the CDR3 is TGTGCCAGCTCACCACCGAGCGGGCCGGGTACGCAGTATTTT.

V usage is TRBV5-1 and J usage is TRBJ1-2; tentatively, D is TRBD1 (5 bases). The CDR3 is 14 residues long. Germline V gene sequence: CDR1 SGHRS, CDR2 YFSETQ. V was pared by 0 bases and J by 8 bases, with 14 bases between. CDR3 amino acids: CASSLEQAARGYTF. The CDR3, as DNA: TGCGCCAGCAGCTTGGAACAGGCAGCCCGAGGCTACACCTTC.

The CDR3 loop reads CATSETGYYGYTF. As DNA, the CDR3 is TGTGCCACCAGCGAAACAGGGTACTATGGCTACACCTTC. This sequence joins TRBV15 and TRBJ1-2, with a possible D match to TRBD1 (6 bases). This CDR3 region has 13 residues. V lost 5 bases and J lost 3, with 10 bases in between. Per germline, CDR1 LNHNV and CDR2 YYDKDF (reference sequence).

The chain is built from TRBV15 and TRBJ1-2; D gene uncertain. Trimming removed 1 base at V and 5 bases at J, with 8 bases between. This CDR3 is built from 13 residues. CDR1 and CDR2 (germline): LNHNV, YYDKDF (reference sequence). The CDR3 protein is CATSRVMGYGYTF. The CDR3 bases are TGTGCCACCAGCAGAGTTATGGGGTATGGCTACACCTTC.

V gene TRBV6-1 combines with J gene TRBJ2-7; 8 bases fit TRBD1. Per the germline V gene, CDR1 is MNHNS and CDR2 is SASEGT. CDR3 size: 14 residues. After removal of 1 base from V and 4 bases from J, the junction contained 3 bases not matched to a gene. This chain's CDR3 is CASSEGRGLYEQYF. CDR3 DNA sequence: TGTGCCAGCAGTGAAGGCAGGGGGCTATACGAGCAGTACTTC.

This sequence joins TRBV7-9 and TRBJ2-5; the D is unclear. Between the trimmed V and J ends, which lost 2 bases and 2 bases, there was a span of 12 bases. This CDR3 has 15 residues. CDR1 and CDR2 (germline): SEHNR, FQNEAQ (reference sequence). CDR3 coding DNA: TGTGCCAGCAGCTTAACGGGTCAGAATCAAGAGACCCAGTACTTC. Its translation: CASSLTGQNQETQYF.